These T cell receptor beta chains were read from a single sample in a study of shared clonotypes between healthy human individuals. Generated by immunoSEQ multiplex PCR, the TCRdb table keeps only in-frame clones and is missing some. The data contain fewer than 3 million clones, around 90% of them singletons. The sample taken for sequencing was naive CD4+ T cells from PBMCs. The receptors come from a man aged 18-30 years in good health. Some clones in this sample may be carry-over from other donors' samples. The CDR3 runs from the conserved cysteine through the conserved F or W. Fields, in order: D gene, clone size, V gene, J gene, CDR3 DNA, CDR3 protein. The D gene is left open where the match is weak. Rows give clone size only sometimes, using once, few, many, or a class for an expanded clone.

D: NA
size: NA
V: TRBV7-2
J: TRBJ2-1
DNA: TGTGCCAGCAGCTTATCGGGTGTCTCCTACAATGAGCAGTTCTTC
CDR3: CASSLSGVSYNEQFF

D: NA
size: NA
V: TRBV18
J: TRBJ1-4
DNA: TGTGCCAGCTCACCAAAGGCCGGACCTAATGAAAAACTGTTTTTT
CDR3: CASSPKAGPNEKLFF

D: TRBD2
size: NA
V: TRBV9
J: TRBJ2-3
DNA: TGTGCCAGCAGCGTAGGATCGGGGCGGGAGGGCACAGATACGCAGTATTTT
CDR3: CASSVGSGREGTDTQYF

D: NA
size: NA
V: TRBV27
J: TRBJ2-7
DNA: TGTGCCACACGGGGCCCAAGTCCCTACGAGCAGTACTTC
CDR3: CATRGPSPYEQYF

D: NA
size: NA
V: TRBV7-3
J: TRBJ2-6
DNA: TGTGCCAGCAGCTTAGGTCCCCGCTCTGGGGCCAACGTCCTGACTTTC
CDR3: CASSLGPRSGANVLTF

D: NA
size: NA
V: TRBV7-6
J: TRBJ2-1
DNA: TGTGCCAGCAGCTTAGTAGTAACAGGGAGGTCCTACAATGAGCAGTTCTTC
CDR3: CASSLVVTGRSYNEQFF

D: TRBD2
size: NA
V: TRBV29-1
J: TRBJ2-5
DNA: TGCAGCGTGGCCCTTCCGGGACTAGCGGATCAAGAGACCCAGTACTTC
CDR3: CSVALPGLADQETQYF

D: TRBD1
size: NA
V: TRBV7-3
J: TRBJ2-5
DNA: TGTGCCAGCAGGCCCGCCGGGACAGACCAAGAGACCCAGTACTTC
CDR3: CASRPAGTDQETQYF

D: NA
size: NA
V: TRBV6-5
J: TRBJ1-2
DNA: TGTGCCAGCAGTTACGCCGTAGGGGTCGGGTATGGCTACACCTTC
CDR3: CASSYAVGVGYGYTF

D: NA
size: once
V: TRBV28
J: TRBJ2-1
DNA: TGTGCCAGCTGGCGTTTCCACAATGAGCAGTTCTTC
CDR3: CASWRFHNEQFF

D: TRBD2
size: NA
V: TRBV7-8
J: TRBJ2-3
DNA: TGTGCCAGCAGCTCGGGCGGGACTAGCGGTAGCACAGATACGCAGTATTTT
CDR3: CASSSGGTSGSTDTQYF

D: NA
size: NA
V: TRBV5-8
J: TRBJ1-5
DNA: TGTGCCAGCAGCCCCCGGGTCCTCCGGGATCAGCCCCAGCATTTT
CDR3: CASSPRVLRDQPQHF

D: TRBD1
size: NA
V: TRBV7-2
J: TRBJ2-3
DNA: TGTGCCAGCAGCAGGGACAGGCCTGGCACAGATACGCAGTATTTT
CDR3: CASSRDRPGTDTQYF

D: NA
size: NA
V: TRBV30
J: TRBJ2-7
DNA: TGTGCCTGGGCAATAAACTACGAGCAGTACTTC
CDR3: CAWAINYEQYF

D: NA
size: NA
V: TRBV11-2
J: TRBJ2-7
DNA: TGTGCCAGCAGCTTAGACGGGACTGGGTACTACGAGCAGTACTTC
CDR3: CASSLDGTGYYEQYF

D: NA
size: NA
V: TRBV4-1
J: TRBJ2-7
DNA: TGCGCCAGCAGCGGCAAAGAGGTAGGCGTCTACGAGCAGTACTTC
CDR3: CASSGKEVGVYEQYF

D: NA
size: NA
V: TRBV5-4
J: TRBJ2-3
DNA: TGTGCCACCGGGGACGGCTTTGGCGATACGCAGTATTTT
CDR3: CATGDGFGDTQYF

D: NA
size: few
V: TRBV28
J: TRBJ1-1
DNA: TGTGCCAGCACAAAGCAGGCCAGCACTGAAGCTTTCTTT
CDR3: CASTKQASTEAFF

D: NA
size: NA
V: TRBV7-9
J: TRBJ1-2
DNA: TGTGCCAGCAGCTTAACCGACCGGGGGGGCTACACCTTC
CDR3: CASSLTDRGGYTF

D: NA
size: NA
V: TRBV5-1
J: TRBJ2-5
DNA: TGCGCCAGCAGCTCCTATTCTAGCGAGACCCAGTACTTC
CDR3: CASSSYSSETQYF

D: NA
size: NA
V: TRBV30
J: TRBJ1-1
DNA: TGTGCCTGGACCGGGACCTTGGAAACTGAAGCTTTCTTT
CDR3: CAWTGTLETEAFF

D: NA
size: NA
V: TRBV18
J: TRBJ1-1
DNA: TGTGCCAGCTCACCGCAGGGTGCGAACACTGAAGCTTTCTTT
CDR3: CASSPQGANTEAFF

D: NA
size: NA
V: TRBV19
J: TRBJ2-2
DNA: TGTGCCAGTACCATCGGGCAGGGTGCCACCGGGGAGCTGTTTTTT
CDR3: CASTIGQGATGELFF

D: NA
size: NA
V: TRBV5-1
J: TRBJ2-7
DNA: TGCGCCAGCAGCACCGGACAATACGAGCAGTACTTC
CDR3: CASSTGQYEQYF

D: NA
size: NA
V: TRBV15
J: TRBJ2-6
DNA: TGTGCCACCAGCAAAACAGGGTCTGGGGCCAACGTCCTGACTTTC
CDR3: CATSKTGSGANVLTF

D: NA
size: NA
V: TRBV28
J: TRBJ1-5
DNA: TGTGCCAGCAGTTTTACCCTTGGGGGCAATCAGCCCCAGCATTTT
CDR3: CASSFTLGGNQPQHF